The 31 T cell receptor beta chains in this list originate from one sample, sequenced in a study of T cell responses to AZD1222 COVID-19 vaccine. Profiling relied on immunoSEQ multiplex PCR, and the TCRdb table lists in-frame clones only, not all of them. Among some 86,000 clones listed, around 73% were seen once. The starting material was peripheral blood, obtained on day 0 of AZD1222 vaccination. These TCRs come from an adult in good health.

V gene TRBV4-2 combines with J gene TRBJ2-2; D is possibly TRBD1 (5 bases). This CDR3 region has 14 residues. Germline loops: CDR1 LGHNA, CDR2 YNFKEQ. The V end was cut by 1 base, the J end by 5 bases, with 8 bases between. The CDR3 region has the DNA TGTGCCAGCAGCCAAGCCAGGACAACCGGGGAGCTGTTTTTT. Protein product: CASSQARTTGELFF.

This clone was seen once. This chain uses TRBV10-3 with TRBJ2-1, with TRBD1 matching over 7 bases. This CDR3 contains 18 residues. V gave up 1 base and J gave up 1 base; unmatched junction bases: 10. CDR1 and CDR2 from the germline V gene are ENHRY and SYGVKD. The CDR3 DNA reads as TGTGCCATCAGTGAGTTGCGACAGGGCCCCGGGTCCTACAATGAGCAGTTCTTC. Translating it yields CAISELRQGPGSYNEQFF.

The rearrangement links TRBV12-3 or TRBV12-4 to TRBJ2-1; 13 bases match TRBD2. V trimming: 11 bases; J trimming: 6 bases; junction bases outside the gene matches: 4. This CDR3 has 13 residues. CDR3 nucleotides: TGTGCCTCCCGGACTAGCGGGAGCAATGAGCAGTTCTTC. Protein product: CASRTSGSNEQFF.

This clone appeared once. The CDR3 bases are TGTGCCAGCTCACCCAGCGGGGGGAACTACAATGAGCAGTTCTTC. Its protein product is CASSPSGGNYNEQFF. V usage is TRBV18 and J usage is TRBJ2-1, with 9 bases aligning to TRBD2. V dropped 3 bases and J dropped 3; count of bases not matched to a gene: 3. This CDR3 spans 15 amino acids. CDR1 is KGHSH, CDR2 LQKENI, per germline.

This clone was recorded a few times. This CDR3 reads CASSLARDEQYF. The CDR3 nucleotides are TGTGCCAGCAGCTTAGCCAGGGACGAGCAGTACTTC. V gene TRBV13 combines with J gene TRBJ2-7; tentatively, D is TRBD1 (5 bases). CDR1 is PRHDT, CDR2 FYEKMQ, per germline (reference sequence). V dropped 1 base and J dropped 5 bases, with 6 bases sitting between them. The CDR3 totals 12 residues.

For the CDR3, the DNA is TGTGCCAGCAGTCCCCCATTGTATAGCAATCAGCCCCAGCATTTT. Amino acids: CASSPPLYSNQPQHF. The chain couples TRBV28 to TRBJ1-5; D gene ambiguous. Trimming cost V 5 bases and J 0 bases, with 11 bases left between them. CDR3 length: 15 amino acids. Germline V lookup: CDR1 MDHEN, CDR2 SYDVKM.

The V and J genes are TRBV19 and TRBJ2-3, with TRBD2 matching 7 bases. This CDR3 comprises 16 residues. The V and J ends lost 8 bases and 3 bases, in that order; junction bases with no gene match: 14. Germline V gene data show CDR1 as LNHDA and CDR2 as SQIVND (reference sequence). CDR3 sequence: CASPKSSAGITDTQYF. The CDR3 coding sequence is TGTGCCAGTCCTAAGTCCTCAGCGGGAATTACAGATACGCAGTATTTT.

The gene calls are TRBV18 and TRBJ2-3, with 10 bases identical to TRBD2. The germline V gene encodes CDR1 KGHSH and CDR2 LQKENI. Trimming at V came to 2 bases and at J to 4 bases, leaving 6 bases not matched to a gene. CDR3 length: 16 residues. For the CDR3, the DNA is TGTGCCAGCTCACCAAGGAGAGCGGGAGGGGCAGATACGCAGTATTTT. Translating gives CASSPRRAGGADTQYF.

The chain couples TRBV5-1 to TRBJ1-3, with a tentative D call TRBD1 (6 bases). Germline V gene lookup returns CDR1 SGHRS and CDR2 YFSETQ. The CDR3 is made up of 15 amino acids. The V gene lost 5 bases and the J gene lost 4 bases, with 16 bases spanning the gap. The CDR3 is CASSRLGGSGNTIYF. The CDR3 coding sequence is TGCGCCAGCAGTCGTCTTGGGGGCTCGGGAAACACCATATATTTT.

This rearrangement joins TRBV11-2 to TRBJ2-4, with 14 bases fitting TRBD2. The CDR3 runs to 19 residues. V was pared by 1 base and J by 1 base, with 6 bases of the junction left unmatched. The germline CDR1 and CDR2 sequences are SGHAT and FQNNGV. This CDR3 is CASSLGGLAGDAAKNIQYF. For the CDR3, the DNA is TGTGCCAGCAGCTTAGGGGGACTAGCGGGAGACGCGGCCAAAAACATTCAGTACTTC.

The rearrangement uses TRBV4-2 and TRBJ1-5, with D hard to call. Germline V gives CDR1 LGHNA, CDR2 YNFKEQ. The CDR3 is 13 amino acids. Trimming removed 3 bases at V and 3 bases at J, with 6 bases between. CDR3: CASSHQDNQPQHF. DNA for the CDR3: TGTGCCAGCAGCCACCAGGACAATCAGCCCCAGCATTTT.

The rearrangement uses TRBV2 and TRBJ2-7; 7 nucleotides match TRBD1. This CDR3 contains 15 residues. The V and J ends lost 6 bases and 1 base, in that order; junction bases with no gene match: 9. Germline V gene sequence: CDR1 SNHLY, CDR2 FYNNEI. CDR3 coding DNA: TGTGCCAGCAGGGAGATTGGGACAGCTTCCTACGAGCAGTACTTC. Its protein is CASREIGTASYEQYF.

J is TRBJ1-1 and V is TRBV7-8; TRBD1 matches at 7 bases. The ends lost 3 bases at V and 1 base at J; junction bases unmatched: 5. The CDR3 is 15 amino acids. The V gene's germline CDR1 is SGHVS and CDR2 FQNEAQ. CDR3 loop: CASSFDRVGNTEAFF. The CDR3 DNA reads TGTGCCAGCAGCTTTGACAGGGTTGGGAACACTGAAGCTTTCTTT.

The chain uses TRBV3-1 (or the pseudogene TRBV3-2) and TRBJ2-7; TRBD2 matches at 13 bases. Trimming cost V 4 bases and J 0 bases; bases outside gene matches: 6. There are 17 residues in the CDR3. Germline CDR1 is LGHDT and CDR2 is YNNKEL (reference sequence). The CDR3 protein is CASSLGTSGISSYEQYF. DNA for the CDR3: TGTGCCAGCAGCCTCGGGACTAGCGGGATTAGCTCCTACGAGCAGTACTTC.

V is TRBV19 and J is TRBJ2-1; 15 bases agree with TRBD2. Trimming cost V 7 bases and J 3 bases; bases outside gene matches: 10. Germline CDR1 LNHDA, CDR2 SQIVND (reference sequence). The CDR3 loop spans 18 amino acids. Written as DNA, the CDR3 is TGTGCCAGTACTCCGGGACTAGCGGGAGGTTTGGGCTACAATGAGCAGTTCTTC. Amino acid sequence: CASTPGLAGGLGYNEQFF.

The count of this clone is one. The gene calls are TRBV5-6 and TRBJ2-1, with 9 bases aligning to TRBD2. The CDR3 totals 18 residues. The V gene end was trimmed by 1 base and the J gene end by 2 bases; junction bases not matched to a gene: 10. The germline V gene encodes CDR1 SGHDT and CDR2 YYEEEE. The CDR3, as DNA: TGTGCCAGCAGCTTGTACCTTAGCGGGAGTCGCCCCTACAATGAGCAGTTCTTC. This sequence encodes CASSLYLSGSRPYNEQFF.

The rearrangement links TRBV5-1 to TRBJ1-2, with 8 positions matching TRBD1. CDR3 length equals 14 residues. The ends lost 0 bases at V and 6 bases at J; junction bases unmatched: 4. In germline, CDR1 is SGHRS, CDR2 YFSETQ. For the CDR3, the DNA is TGCGCCAGCAGCTTGGGGACAGGGCCGCATGGCTACACCTTC. Translated: CASSLGTGPHGYTF.

The rearrangement uses TRBV11-1 and TRBJ1-4; TRBD1 might be the D (6 bases). CDR1 and CDR2 from the germline V gene are SGHAT and FQDESV (reference sequence). There are 16 residues in the CDR3. The ends were cut back, 2 bases at V and 7 bases at J, with 17 bases in the middle. CDR3 protein: CASSLSNDPGAEKLFF. The CDR3, as DNA: TGTGCCAGCAGCTTATCTAACGATCCGGGGGCTGAAAAACTGTTTTTT. Looking up the rest from reference TRBV11-1 and TRBJ1-4 gives the full variable domain: EAEVAQSPRYKITEKSQAVAFWCDPISGHATLYWYRQILGQGPELLVQFQDESVVDDSQLPKDRFSAERLKGVDSTLKIQPAELGDSAMYLCASSLSNDPGAEKLFFGSGTQLSVL.

This clone was observed once. The rearrangement links TRBV5-1 to TRBJ2-1; 12 nucleotides agree with TRBD2. Trimming cost V 1 base and J 0 bases; bases outside gene matches: 2. CDR3 length equals 17 residues. Germline-derived CDR1 and CDR2 are SGHRS and YFSETQ. The CDR3 reads CASSLTSGRSSYNEQFF. The CDR3 region has the DNA TGCGCCAGCAGCTTGACTAGCGGGAGGAGCTCCTACAATGAGCAGTTCTTC.

This sequence joins TRBV5-1 and TRBJ2-2, with 8 bases matching TRBD1. After removal of 2 bases from V and 5 bases from J, the junction contained 5 bases not matched to a gene. Per germline, CDR1 SGHRS and CDR2 YFSETQ. CDR3 size: 15 residues. Written as DNA, the CDR3 is TGCGCCAGCAGCTTTGGGACAGGCGGGACCGGGGAGCTGTTTTTT. Its protein product is CASSFGTGGTGELFF.

The chain recombines TRBV10-3 with TRBJ2-1; 7 nucleotides agree with TRBD2. Germline values: CDR1 ENHRY, CDR2 SYGVKD. The V gene end was trimmed by 11 bases and the J gene end by 7 bases; junction bases not matched to a gene: 14. This CDR3 has 14 residues. The CDR3 DNA sequence: TGTGCCTCAGCCGAACTAGCGAGCCCAAATGAGCAGTTCTTC. Amino acid sequence: CASAELASPNEQFF.

This chain connects TRBV2 to TRBJ2-5, with D possibly matching TRBD2 (5 bases). CDR1 is SNHLY and CDR2 is FYNNEI in the germline V gene. Trimming took off 6 bases at V and 7 bases at J, with 15 bases between the two ends. This CDR3 is built from 13 residues. The CDR3 loop is CASSDQVEGTQYF. The CDR3 nucleotides are TGTGCCAGCAGCGACCAAGTCGAGGGGACCCAGTACTTC.

The gene calls are TRBV7-2 and TRBJ2-7; D is unresolved. The V and J ends lost 2 bases and 5 bases respectively, with 13 bases between them. The CDR3 has 14 amino acids. Germline CDR1 and CDR2: SGHTA and FQGNSA. The CDR3 nucleotides read TGTGCCAGCAGCTTATCCCAACACAGAGACGAGCAGTACTTC. Translating gives CASSLSQHRDEQYF.

The chain employs TRBV7-2 and TRBJ1-1; D is ambiguous. Germline values: CDR1 SGHTA, CDR2 FQGNSA. Trimming left V 2 bases short and J 5 bases short, with 6 bases between. CDR3 length: 12 residues. The CDR3 nucleotides are TGTGCCAGCAGCTTATACAGTACTGAAGCTTTCTTT. Its translation is CASSLYSTEAFF. Using reference TRBV7-2 and TRBJ1-1 for the parts outside the CDR3, the full variable domain is GAGVSQSPSNKVTEKGKDVELRCDPISGHTALYWYRQSLGQGLEFLIYFQGNSAPDKSGLPSDRFSAERTGGSVSTLTIQRTQQEDSAVYLCASSLYSTEAFFGQGTRLTVV.

J is TRBJ2-1 and V is TRBV30; D unclear. The CDR3 contains 15 residues. The V and J ends lost 8 bases and 0 bases respectively, with 17 bases between them. Per germline, CDR1 GTSNPN and CDR2 SVGIG (reference sequence). The CDR3 protein is CASHLGMSSYNEQFF. The CDR3 DNA reads TGTGCCAGCCACTTAGGGATGAGCTCCTACAATGAGCAGTTCTTC.

The genes are TRBV5-4 and TRBJ2-7, with D unresolved. The CDR3 length is 13 residues. V was trimmed by 0 bases and J by 6 bases, leaving 10 bases between them. Germline values: CDR1 SGHNT, CDR2 YYREEE (reference sequence). The DNA for the CDR3 is TGTGCCAGCAGCTTGGCAGGTTTCCCCGAGCAGTACTTC. Amino acid sequence: CASSLAGFPEQYF.

The chain employs TRBV18 and TRBJ2-1; possibly TRBD1 or TRBD2 for D (5 bases each). Germline V gene data show CDR1 as KGHSH and CDR2 as LQKENI. The CDR3 extends over 14 amino acids. The V gene lost 3 bases and the J gene lost 7 bases, with 13 bases spanning the gap. CDR3 sequence reads: CASSPTTGRNEQFF. In nucleotides, the CDR3 is TGTGCCAGCTCACCCACGACGGGACGAAATGAGCAGTTCTTC.

There are a few counts of this clone. The J gene is TRBJ2-4, the V gene TRBV9; TRBD2 agrees at 7 bases. The V and J ends lost 2 bases and 8 bases, in that order; junction bases with no gene match: 7. The CDR3 is 14 amino acids. Germline lookup yields CDR1 SGDLS and CDR2 YYNGEE. Here the CDR3 DNA reads TGTGCCAGCAGCGTCAGACGGGGAGGGGACATTCAGTACTTC. It codes for CASSVRRGGDIQYF.

This clone has just one count. The chain employs TRBV28 and TRBJ1-1; TRBD1 is a possible D gene (6 bases). Germline lookup yields CDR1 MDHEN and CDR2 SYDVKM. The ends were cut back, 3 bases at V and 8 bases at J, with 16 bases in the middle. This CDR3 has 14 amino acids. In DNA form, the CDR3 reads TGTGCCAGCAGTTTGGATTTTACAGGGTTGGAAGCTTTCTTT. It encodes CASSLDFTGLEAFF.

The chain carries TRBV2 and TRBJ1-4; D is undetermined. From germline, CDR1 is SNHLY and CDR2 FYNNEI. This CDR3 has 11 amino acids. The V end was cut by 3 bases, the J end by 4 bases, with 0 bases between. The CDR3 nucleotides are TGTGCCAGCAGTGATAATGAAAAACTGTTTTTT. Encoded protein: CASSDNEKLFF.

The chain is built from TRBV7-9 and TRBJ1-5; D is uncertain. Per germline, CDR1 SEHNR and CDR2 FQNEAQ (reference sequence). The CDR3 consists of 13 residues. With 1 base removed from V and 7 bases from J, the gap between germline ends came to 8 bases. CDR3 residues: CASSLVVGQPQHF. CDR3 DNA: TGTGCCAGCAGCTTAGTCGTGGGACAGCCCCAGCATTTT.